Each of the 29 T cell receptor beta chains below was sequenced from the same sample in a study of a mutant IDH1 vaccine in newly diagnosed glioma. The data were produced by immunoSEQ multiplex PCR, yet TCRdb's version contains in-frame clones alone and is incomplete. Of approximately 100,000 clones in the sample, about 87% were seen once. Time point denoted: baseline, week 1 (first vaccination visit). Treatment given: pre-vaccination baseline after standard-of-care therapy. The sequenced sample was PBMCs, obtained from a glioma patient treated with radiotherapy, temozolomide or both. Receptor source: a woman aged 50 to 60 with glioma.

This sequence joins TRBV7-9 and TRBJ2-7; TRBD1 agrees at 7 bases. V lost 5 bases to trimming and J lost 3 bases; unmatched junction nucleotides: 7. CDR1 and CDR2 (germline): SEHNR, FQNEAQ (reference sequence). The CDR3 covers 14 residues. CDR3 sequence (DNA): TGTGCCAGCAGCGTGGGACAGCACATCTACGAGCAGTACTTC. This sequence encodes CASSVGQHIYEQYF.

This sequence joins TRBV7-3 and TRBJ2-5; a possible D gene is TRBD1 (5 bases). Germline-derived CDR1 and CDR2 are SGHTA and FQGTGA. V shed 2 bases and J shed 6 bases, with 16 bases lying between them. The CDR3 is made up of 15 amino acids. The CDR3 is CASSLGQGFPKTQYF. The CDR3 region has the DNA TGTGCCAGCAGCTTAGGTCAGGGCTTTCCGAAGACCCAGTACTTC.

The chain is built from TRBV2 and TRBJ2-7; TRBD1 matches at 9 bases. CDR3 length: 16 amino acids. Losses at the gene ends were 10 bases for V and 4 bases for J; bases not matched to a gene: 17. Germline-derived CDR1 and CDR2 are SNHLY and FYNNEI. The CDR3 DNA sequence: TGTGCCACCCAGCCGTTCGGGACAGGGACAGGGTACGAGCAGTACTTC. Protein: CATQPFGTGTGYEQYF.

As DNA, the CDR3 is TGTGCCACCCAACAGGCACTGAACACTGAAGCTTTCTTT. Protein: CATQQALNTEAFF. J is TRBJ1-1 and V is TRBV6-1; D perhaps matches TRBD1 (5 bases). Germline assignment: CDR1 MNHNS and CDR2 SASEGT. The CDR3 has 13 residues. V lost 10 bases and J 0 bases, leaving 12 bases between the germline ends.

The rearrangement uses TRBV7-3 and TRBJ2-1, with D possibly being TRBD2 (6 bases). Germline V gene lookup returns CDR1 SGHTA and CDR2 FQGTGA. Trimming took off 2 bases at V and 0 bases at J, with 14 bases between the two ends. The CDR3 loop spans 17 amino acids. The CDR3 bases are TGTGCCAGCAGCTTACCCGGGAGTATCAGCTCCTACAATGAGCAGTTCTTC. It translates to CASSLPGSISSYNEQFF.

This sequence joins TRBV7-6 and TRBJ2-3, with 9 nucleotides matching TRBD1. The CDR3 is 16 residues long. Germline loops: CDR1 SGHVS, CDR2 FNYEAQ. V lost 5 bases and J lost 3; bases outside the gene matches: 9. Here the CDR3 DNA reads TGTGCCAGCAGCGCCTACCCGGACAGGGGAACAGATACGCAGTATTTT. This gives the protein CASSAYPDRGTDTQYF.

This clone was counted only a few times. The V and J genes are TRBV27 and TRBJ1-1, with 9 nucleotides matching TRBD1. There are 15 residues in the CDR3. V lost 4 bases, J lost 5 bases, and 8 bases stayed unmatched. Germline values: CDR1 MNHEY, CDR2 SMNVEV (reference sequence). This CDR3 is CASSWSGTGRTEAFF. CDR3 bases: TGTGCCAGCAGTTGGTCCGGGACAGGGAGGACTGAAGCTTTCTTT.

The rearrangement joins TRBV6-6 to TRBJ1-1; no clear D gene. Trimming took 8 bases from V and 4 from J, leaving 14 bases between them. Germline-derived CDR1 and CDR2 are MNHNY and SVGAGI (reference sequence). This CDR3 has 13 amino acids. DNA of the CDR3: TGTGCCAGCGGAGGTCAGGAGGTCACTGAAGCTTTCTTT. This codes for CASGGQEVTEAFF.

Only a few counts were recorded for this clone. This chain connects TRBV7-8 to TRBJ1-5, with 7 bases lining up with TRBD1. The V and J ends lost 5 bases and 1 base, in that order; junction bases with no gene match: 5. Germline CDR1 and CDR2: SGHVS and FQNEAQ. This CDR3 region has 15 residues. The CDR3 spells CASSLDRLSNQPQHF. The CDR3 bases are TGTGCCAGCAGCCTGGACAGGTTGAGCAATCAGCCCCAGCATTTT.

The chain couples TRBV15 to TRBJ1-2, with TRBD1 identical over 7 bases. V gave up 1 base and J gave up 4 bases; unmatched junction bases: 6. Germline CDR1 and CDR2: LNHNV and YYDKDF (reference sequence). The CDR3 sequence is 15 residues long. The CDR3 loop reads CATSRVTGVVYGYTF. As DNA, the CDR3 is TGTGCCACCAGCAGAGTTACAGGGGTCGTCTATGGCTACACCTTC.

CDR3 sequence reads: CASSEGWKLFF. DNA of the CDR3: TGTGCCAGTAGCGAGGGCTGGAAACTGTTTTTT. The chain employs TRBV19 and TRBJ1-4, with D unclear. The V gene lost 6 bases and the J gene lost 11 bases, with 10 bases spanning the gap. The CDR3 has 11 residues. Per germline, CDR1 LNHDA and CDR2 SQIVND (reference sequence).

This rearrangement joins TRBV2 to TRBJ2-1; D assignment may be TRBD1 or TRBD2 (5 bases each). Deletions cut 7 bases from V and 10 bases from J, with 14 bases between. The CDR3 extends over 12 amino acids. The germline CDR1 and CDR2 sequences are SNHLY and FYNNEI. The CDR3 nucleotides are TGTGCCAGCACCGAGAGGGGTGGCGAGCAGTTCTTC. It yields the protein CASTERGGEQFF.

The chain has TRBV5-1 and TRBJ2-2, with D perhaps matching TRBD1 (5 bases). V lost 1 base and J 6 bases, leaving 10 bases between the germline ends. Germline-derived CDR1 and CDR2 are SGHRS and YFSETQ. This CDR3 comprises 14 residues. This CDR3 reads CASSLTGAPGELFF. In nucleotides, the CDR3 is TGCGCCAGCAGCTTGACAGGAGCCCCCGGGGAGCTGTTTTTT.

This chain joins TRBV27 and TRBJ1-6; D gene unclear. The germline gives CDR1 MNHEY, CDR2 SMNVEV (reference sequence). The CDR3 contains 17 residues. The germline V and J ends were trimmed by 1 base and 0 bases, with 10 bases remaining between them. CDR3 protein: CASSLWADPSYNSPLHF. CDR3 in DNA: TGTGCCAGCAGTTTATGGGCAGACCCCTCCTATAATTCACCCCTCCACTTT.

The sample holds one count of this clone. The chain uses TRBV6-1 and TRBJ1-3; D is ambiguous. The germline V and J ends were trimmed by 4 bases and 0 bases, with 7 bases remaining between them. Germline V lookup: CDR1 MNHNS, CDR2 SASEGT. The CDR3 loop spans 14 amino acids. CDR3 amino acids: CASSGQSSGNTIYF. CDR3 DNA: TGTGCCAGCAGTGGTCAGTCCTCTGGAAACACCATATATTTT.

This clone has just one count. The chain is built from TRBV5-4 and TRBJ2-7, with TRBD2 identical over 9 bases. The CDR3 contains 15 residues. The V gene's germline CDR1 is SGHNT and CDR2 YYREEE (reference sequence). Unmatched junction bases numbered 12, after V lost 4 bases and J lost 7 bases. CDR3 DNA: TGTGCCAGCAGCCCGCGGGTAGCGGGAGTCTCTGAGCAGTACTTC. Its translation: CASSPRVAGVSEQYF.

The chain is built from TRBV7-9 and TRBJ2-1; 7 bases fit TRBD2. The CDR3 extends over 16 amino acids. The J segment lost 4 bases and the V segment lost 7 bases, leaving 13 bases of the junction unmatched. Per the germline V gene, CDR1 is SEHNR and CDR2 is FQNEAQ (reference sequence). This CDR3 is CASTSTSGTKYNEQFF. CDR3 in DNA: TGTGCCAGCACCTCGACGAGCGGGACGAAGTACAATGAGCAGTTCTTC.

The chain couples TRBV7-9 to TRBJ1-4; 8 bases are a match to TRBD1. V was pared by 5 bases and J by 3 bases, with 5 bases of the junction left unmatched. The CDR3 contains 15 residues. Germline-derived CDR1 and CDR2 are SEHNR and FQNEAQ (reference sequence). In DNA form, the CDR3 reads TGTGCCAGCAGCGGCAGGGGGCCCTCTAATGAAAAACTGTTTTTT. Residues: CASSGRGPSNEKLFF.

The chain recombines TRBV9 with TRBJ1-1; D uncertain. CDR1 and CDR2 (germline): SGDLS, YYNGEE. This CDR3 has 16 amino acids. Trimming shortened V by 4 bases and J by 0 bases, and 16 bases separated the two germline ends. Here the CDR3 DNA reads TGTGCCAGCAGCCCCTCCTCAGGAGGGATGAACACTGAAGCTTTCTTT. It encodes CASSPSSGGMNTEAFF.

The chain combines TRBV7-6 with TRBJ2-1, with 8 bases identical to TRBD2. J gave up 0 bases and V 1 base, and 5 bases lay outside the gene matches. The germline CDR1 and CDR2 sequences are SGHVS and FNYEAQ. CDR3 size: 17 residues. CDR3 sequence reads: CASSLGLAGNSYNEQFF. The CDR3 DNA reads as TGTGCCAGCAGCTTAGGATTAGCGGGAAACTCCTACAATGAGCAGTTCTTC.

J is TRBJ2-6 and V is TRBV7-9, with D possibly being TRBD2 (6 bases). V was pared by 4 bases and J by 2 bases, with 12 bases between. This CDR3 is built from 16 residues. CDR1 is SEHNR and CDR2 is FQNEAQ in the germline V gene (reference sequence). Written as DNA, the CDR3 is TGTGCCAGCAGCTCATGGGGGGAAACTGGGGCCAACGTCCTGACTTTC. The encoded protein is CASSSWGETGANVLTF.

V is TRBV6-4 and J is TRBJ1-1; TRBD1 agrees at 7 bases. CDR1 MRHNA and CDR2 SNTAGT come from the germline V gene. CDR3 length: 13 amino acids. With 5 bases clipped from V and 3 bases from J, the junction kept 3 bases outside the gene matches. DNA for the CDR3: TGTGCCAGCAGTAGGGGACAGTACACTGAAGCTTTCTTT. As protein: CASSRGQYTEAFF.

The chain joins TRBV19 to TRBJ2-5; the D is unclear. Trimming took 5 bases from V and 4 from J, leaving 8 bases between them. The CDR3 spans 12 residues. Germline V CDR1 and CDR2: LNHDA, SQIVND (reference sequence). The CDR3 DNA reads TGTGCCAGTAGTGCCCGAGGAGAGACCCAGTACTTC. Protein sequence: CASSARGETQYF.

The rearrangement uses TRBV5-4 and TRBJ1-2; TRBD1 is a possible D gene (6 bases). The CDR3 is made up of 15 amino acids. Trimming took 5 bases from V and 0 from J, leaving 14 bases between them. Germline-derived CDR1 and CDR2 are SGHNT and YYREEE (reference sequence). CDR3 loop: CASSSADSANYGYTF. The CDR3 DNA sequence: TGTGCCAGCAGTTCAGCGGACAGCGCTAACTATGGCTACACCTTC.

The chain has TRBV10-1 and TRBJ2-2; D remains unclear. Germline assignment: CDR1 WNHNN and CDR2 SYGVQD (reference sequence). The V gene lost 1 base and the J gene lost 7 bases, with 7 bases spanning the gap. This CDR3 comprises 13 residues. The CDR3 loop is CASSEWTDGELFF. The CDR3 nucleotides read TGCGCCAGCAGTGAGTGGACGGACGGGGAGCTGTTTTTT.

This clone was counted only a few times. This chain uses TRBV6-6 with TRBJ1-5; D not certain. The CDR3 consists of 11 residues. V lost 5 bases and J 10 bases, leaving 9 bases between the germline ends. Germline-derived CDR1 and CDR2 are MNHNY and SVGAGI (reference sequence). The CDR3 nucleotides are TGTGCCAGCAGTCGTGAGAGCCCCCAGCATTTT. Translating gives CASSRESPQHF.

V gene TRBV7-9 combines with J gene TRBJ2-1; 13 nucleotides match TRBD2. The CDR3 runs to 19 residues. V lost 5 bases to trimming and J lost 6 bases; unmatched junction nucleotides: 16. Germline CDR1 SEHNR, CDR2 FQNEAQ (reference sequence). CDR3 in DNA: TGTGCCAGCAGCAAATCCGGGACTAGCGGGAAGAGGCTTTTCAATGAGCAGTTCTTC. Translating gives CASSKSGTSGKRLFNEQFF.

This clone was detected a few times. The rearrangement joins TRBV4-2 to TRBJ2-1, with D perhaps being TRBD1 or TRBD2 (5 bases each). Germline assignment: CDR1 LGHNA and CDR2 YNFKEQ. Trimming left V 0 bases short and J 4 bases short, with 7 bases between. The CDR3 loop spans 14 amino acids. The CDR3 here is CASSQDGGYNEQFF. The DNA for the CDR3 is TGTGCCAGCAGCCAAGATGGGGGATACAATGAGCAGTTCTTC.

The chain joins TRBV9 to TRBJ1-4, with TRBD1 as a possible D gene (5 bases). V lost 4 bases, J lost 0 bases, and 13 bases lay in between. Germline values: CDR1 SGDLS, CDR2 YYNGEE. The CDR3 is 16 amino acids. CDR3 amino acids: CASSLSPGATNEKLFF. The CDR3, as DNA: TGTGCCAGCAGCCTGTCCCCGGGGGCAACTAATGAAAAACTGTTTTTT.